These 18 T cell receptor beta chains came from one sample sequenced in a study of response to subunit inactivated influenza vaccine. MiXCR was run by TCRdb on the RT-PCR reads, yielding one entry per CDR3 protein. In the table there are about 310,000 distinct CDR3 sequences, around a fifth of which are singletons. Specimen: PBMCs from blood, collected 21 months after vaccination. The origin of the receptors is a man aged 50-75 years who received an inactivated influenza vaccine.

This clonotype was seen a few times. This chain joins TRBV20-1 and TRBJ2-7; the match to TRBD2 covers 7 bases. The CDR3 loop spans 13 amino acids. Germline V CDR1 and CDR2: DFQATT, SNEGSKA (reference sequence). The V gene end was trimmed by 0 bases and the J gene end by 2 bases; junction bases not matched to a gene: 1. CDR3 DNA: TGCAGTGCTAGAGACCTAGCGGCCTACGAGCAGTACTTC. Its protein product is CSARDLAAYEQYF.

Only a few counts were recorded for this clonotype. This chain connects TRBV7-2 to TRBJ2-1; tentatively, D is TRBD1 (5 bases). Germline CDR1 is SGHTA and CDR2 is FQGNSA. Trimming left V 5 bases short and J 2 bases short, with 13 bases between. The CDR3 has 15 amino acids. The CDR3 coding sequence is TGTGCCAGCAGCGTAGGGGCAGCCACCTACAATGAGCAGTTCTTC. Encoded protein: CASSVGAATYNEQFF.

This clonotype appeared a few times. This chain connects TRBV3-1 to TRBJ1-1; D is unresolved. The CDR3 totals 13 residues. Germline assignment: CDR1 LGHDT and CDR2 YNNKEL (reference sequence). Trimming took off 1 base at V and 6 bases at J, with 9 bases between the two ends. The CDR3 reads CASSQGLVSEAFF. DNA for the CDR3: TGTGCCAGCAGCCAAGGACTAGTCTCTGAAGCTTTCTTT.

The rearrangement uses TRBV5-1 and TRBJ2-7; TRBD1 matches 11 bases. CDR3 length: 14 amino acids. Per the germline V gene, CDR1 is SGHRS and CDR2 is YFSETQ. Trimming took 4 bases from V and 3 from J; bases not matched to a gene: 3. CDR3 coding DNA: TGCGCCAGCAGCGGACAGGGGGCCATCTACGAGCAGTACTTC. This codes for CASSGQGAIYEQYF.

V and J are TRBV20-1 and TRBJ2-1; D is possibly TRBD2 (6 bases). The CDR3 covers 13 residues. CDR1 DFQATT and CDR2 SNEGSKA come from the germline V gene (reference sequence). The ends were cut back, 6 bases at V and 6 bases at J, with 15 bases in the middle. CDR3 DNA: TGCAGTGCCTCATGGACTAACATCAATGAGCAGTTCTTC. It yields the protein CSASWTNINEQFF.

V gene TRBV3-1 combines with J gene TRBJ1-4; D not certain. The V end was cut by 3 bases, the J end by 0 bases, with 8 bases between. The CDR3 contains 15 residues. Germline V gene sequence: CDR1 LGHDT, CDR2 YNNKEL (reference sequence). The DNA of the CDR3 is TGTGCCAGCAGCCACAGACTTGCAACTAATGAAAAACTGTTTTTT. It encodes CASSHRLATNEKLFF.

V usage is TRBV7-2 and J usage is TRBJ2-7; no definite D call. Trimming removed 1 base at V and 1 base at J, with 5 bases between. There are 13 residues in the CDR3. Germline-derived CDR1 and CDR2 are SGHTA and FQGNSA. CDR3 residues: CASSLGASYEQYF. The CDR3 DNA sequence: TGTGCCAGCAGCTTAGGGGCGTCCTACGAGCAGTACTTC.

This chain joins TRBV3-1 and TRBJ1-1; TRBD1 matches at 7 bases. The V segment lost 4 bases and the J segment 10 bases; nucleotides outside the gene matches: 18. Germline-derived CDR1 and CDR2 are LGHDT and YNNKEL (reference sequence). This CDR3 is 16 amino acids long. DNA of the CDR3: TGTGCCAGCAGCCGGGGCCCCCAACAGGGGCGCCGGGGAGCTTTCTTT. It yields the protein CASSRGPQQGRRGAFF.

The chain combines TRBV4-2 with TRBJ2-3, with D unresolved. Trimming cost V 8 bases and J 4 bases, with 10 bases left between them. The CDR3 is 12 residues long. CDR1 and CDR2 (germline): LGHNA, YNFKEQ. The CDR3 loop is CASAGFSDTQYF. CDR3 sequence (DNA): TGTGCCAGCGCTGGGTTTTCAGATACGCAGTATTTT.

The V gene is TRBV4-1, the J gene TRBJ2-7; D remains unclear. Germline V CDR1 and CDR2: MGHRA, YSYEKL. The CDR3 has 13 amino acids. V was cut by 4 bases and J by 6 bases, with 13 bases left in between. In DNA, the CDR3 is TGCGCCAGCAGCCGAGCTGGGGTGGGCGAGCAGTACTTC. It specifies CASSRAGVGEQYF.

This clonotype has only a few counts. The J gene is TRBJ1-4, the V gene TRBV18; D unclear. V was trimmed by 2 bases and J by 4 bases, leaving 5 bases between them. The CDR3 consists of 13 residues. In germline, CDR1 is KGHSH, CDR2 LQKENI. The CDR3 DNA sequence: TGTGCCAGCTCACCAGTCGGTAATGAAAAACTGTTTTTT. Protein sequence: CASSPVGNEKLFF.

This chain joins TRBV15 and TRBJ2-4; D is ambiguous. The germline V gene encodes CDR1 LNHNV and CDR2 YYDKDF (reference sequence). The ends were cut back, 0 bases at V and 6 bases at J, with 3 bases in the middle. The CDR3 runs to 12 residues. CDR3 nucleotides: TGTGCCACCAGCAGAGACAGAAACATTCAGTACTTC. It is translated as CATSRDRNIQYF.

This clonotype was counted only a few times. V gene TRBV13 combines with J gene TRBJ1-2, with D tentatively TRBD1 (5 bases). The germline V and J ends were trimmed by 5 bases and 2 bases, with 12 bases remaining between them. Germline values: CDR1 PRHDT, CDR2 FYEKMQ (reference sequence). This CDR3 has 14 residues. The CDR3 spells CASSTRGANYGYTF. CDR3 nucleotide sequence: TGTGCCAGCAGCACTCGTGGGGCGAACTATGGCTACACCTTC.

The gene calls are TRBV2 and TRBJ1-6; possibly TRBD1 for D (6 bases). This CDR3 is 14 amino acids long. The V end lost 5 bases, the J end lost 7 bases, and 12 bases lay between the germline ends. Germline CDR1 SNHLY, CDR2 FYNNEI. The CDR3 sequence: CASSKGQGNSPLHF. The CDR3 DNA reads as TGTGCCAGCAGTAAGGGGCAGGGGAATTCACCCCTCCACTTT.

The CDR3 sequence: CTSSHRGLAYEQYF. The CDR3 region has the DNA TGCACCAGCAGCCACCGGGGACTAGCGTACGAGCAGTACTTC. V gene TRBV1 combines with J gene TRBJ2-7; the table names TRBD2, a call not compared with the DNA. TRBV1 is designated a pseudogene. CDR3 length: 14 residues.

The rearrangement joins TRBV10-3 to TRBJ1-1; tentative D call: TRBD1 (6 bases). Germline V gives CDR1 ENHRY, CDR2 SYGVKD. V was cut by 7 bases and J by 6 bases, with 9 bases left in between. This CDR3 has 11 amino acids. In DNA, the CDR3 is TGTGCCATCAAGAAGGGGGCTGAAGCTTTCTTT. As protein: CAIKKGAEAFF.

V and J are TRBV19 and TRBJ2-5; D is possibly TRBD2 (6 bases). CDR3 length: 15 amino acids. Germline lookup yields CDR1 LNHDA and CDR2 SQIVND (reference sequence). The V and J ends lost 3 bases and 5 bases respectively, with 16 bases between them. The CDR3 DNA sequence: TGTGCCAGTAGTATGCTTTGGGGGGTTCGGGAGACCCAGTACTTC. Protein product: CASSMLWGVRETQYF. The full variable domain, rest sourced from reference TRBV19 and TRBJ2-5, is DGGITQSPKYLFRKEGQNVTLSCEQNLNHDAMYWYRQDPGQGLRLIYYSQIVNDFQKGDIAEGYSVSREKKESFPLTVTSAQKNPTAFYLCASSMLWGVRETQYFGPGTRLLVL.

The chain joins TRBV7-6 to TRBJ2-3; the D gene could be TRBD1 or TRBD2 (5 bases each). V was trimmed by 6 bases and J by 6 bases, leaving 7 bases between them. CDR1 SGHVS and CDR2 FNYEAQ come from the germline V gene. This CDR3 spans 11 amino acids. CDR3 DNA: TGTGCCAGCAGGGGGGATGATACGCAGTATTTT. Amino acids: CASRGDDTQYF.